Sequencing of this TCR beta chain was carried out in a study of technical replicates of blood from a handful of donors. The method was immunoSEQ multiplex PCR; TCRdb's version includes in-frame clones alone and lacks a portion of them. The table lists approximately 73,000 clones, 93% of them singletons, with 0.25% in the top ten. The CDR3 contains 11 residues when both ends are counted. The V gene's germline CDR1 is LNHDA and CDR2 SQIVND (reference sequence). About this clone: The CDR3 does not end in the conserved phenylalanine or tryptophan, so this is likely a read error. The DNA is omitted, as the CDR3 cannot be located on it reliably, and the CDR3 follows TCRdb's listing.

This chain joins TRBV19 and TRBJ1-2; the table's D call of TRBD1 was not tested on the DNA. The sequence came from a human donor in good health. Specimen: T cells isolated from PBMCs. CDR3 in amino acids: CASQGRRLTVV.